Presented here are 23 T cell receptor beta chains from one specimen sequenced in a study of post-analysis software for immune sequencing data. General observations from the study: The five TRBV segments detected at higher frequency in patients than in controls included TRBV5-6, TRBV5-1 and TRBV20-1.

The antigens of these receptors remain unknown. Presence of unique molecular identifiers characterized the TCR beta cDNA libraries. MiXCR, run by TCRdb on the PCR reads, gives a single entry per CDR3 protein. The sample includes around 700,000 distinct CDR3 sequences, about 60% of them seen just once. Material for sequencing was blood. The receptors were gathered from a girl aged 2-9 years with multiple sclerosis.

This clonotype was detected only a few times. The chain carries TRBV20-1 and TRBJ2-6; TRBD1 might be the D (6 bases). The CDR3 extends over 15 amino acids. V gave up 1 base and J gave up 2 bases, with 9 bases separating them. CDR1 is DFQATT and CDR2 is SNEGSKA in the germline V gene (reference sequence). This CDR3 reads CSARVPGAGANVLTF. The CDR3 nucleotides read TGCAGTGCTAGAGTGCCAGGGGCTGGGGCCAACGTCCTGACTTTC.

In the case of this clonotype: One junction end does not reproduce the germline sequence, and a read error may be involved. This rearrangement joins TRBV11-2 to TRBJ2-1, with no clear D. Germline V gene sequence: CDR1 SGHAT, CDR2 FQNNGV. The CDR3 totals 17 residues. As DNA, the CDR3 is TGTGCCGGCAGCCGCTCCCACCGGATCAGCTCCTACAATGAGCAGTTCTTC. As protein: CAGSRSHRISSYNEQFF.

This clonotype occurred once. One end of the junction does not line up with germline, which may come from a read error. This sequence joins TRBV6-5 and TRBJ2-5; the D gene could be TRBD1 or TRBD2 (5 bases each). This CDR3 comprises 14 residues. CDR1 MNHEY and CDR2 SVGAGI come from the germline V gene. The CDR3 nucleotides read TGTGCCGGCAGTTACTCATCAGGGACGGAGACCCAGTACTTC. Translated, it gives CAGSYSSGTETQYF.

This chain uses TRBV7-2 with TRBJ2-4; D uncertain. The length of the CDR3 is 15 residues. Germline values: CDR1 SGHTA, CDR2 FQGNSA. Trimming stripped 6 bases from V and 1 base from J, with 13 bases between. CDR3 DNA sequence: TGTGCCAGCAGGGACGTAGGGTACGCCAAAAACATTCAGTACTTC. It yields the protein CASRDVGYAKNIQYF.

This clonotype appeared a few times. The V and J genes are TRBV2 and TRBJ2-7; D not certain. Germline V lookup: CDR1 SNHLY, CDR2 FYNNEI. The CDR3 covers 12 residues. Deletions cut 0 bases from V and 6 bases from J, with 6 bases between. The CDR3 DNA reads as TGTGCCAGCAGTGAAGCAGGTGGCGAGCAGTACTTC. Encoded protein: CASSEAGGEQYF.

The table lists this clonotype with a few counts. CDR3 sequence reads: CASSLGASGIPGLETQYF. In DNA form, the CDR3 reads TGTGCCAGCAGTCTTGGAGCTAGCGGGATCCCGGGCCTGGAGACCCAGTACTTC. The rearrangement uses TRBV12-3 or TRBV12-4 and TRBJ2-5; TRBD2 matches at 9 bases. Trimming took 5 bases from V and 5 from J; bases not matched to a gene: 18. This CDR3 spans 18 amino acids.

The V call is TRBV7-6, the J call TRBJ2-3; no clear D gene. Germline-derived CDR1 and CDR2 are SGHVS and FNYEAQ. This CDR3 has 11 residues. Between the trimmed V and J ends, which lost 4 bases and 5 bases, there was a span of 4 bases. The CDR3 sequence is CASSSKDTQYF. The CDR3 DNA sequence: TGTGCCAGCAGCTCCAAAGATACGCAGTATTTT.

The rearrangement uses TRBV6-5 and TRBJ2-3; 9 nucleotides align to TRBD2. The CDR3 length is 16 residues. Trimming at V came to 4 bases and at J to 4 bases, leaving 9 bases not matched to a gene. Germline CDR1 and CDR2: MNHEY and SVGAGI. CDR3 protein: CASSFLAGTGADTQYF. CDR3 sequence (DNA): TGTGCCAGCAGTTTCCTAGCGGGAACGGGGGCAGATACGCAGTATTTT.

The CDR3 protein is CASRKFRGPVYNEQFF. The DNA for the CDR3 is TGCGCCAGCAGAAAATTCAGGGGCCCGGTGTACAATGAGCAGTTCTTC. The rearrangement uses TRBV5-1 and TRBJ2-1; weak D call: TRBD1 (6 bases). The V gene lost 5 bases and the J gene lost 4 bases, with 19 bases spanning the gap. Germline lookup yields CDR1 SGHRS and CDR2 YFSETQ. The CDR3 extends over 16 amino acids.

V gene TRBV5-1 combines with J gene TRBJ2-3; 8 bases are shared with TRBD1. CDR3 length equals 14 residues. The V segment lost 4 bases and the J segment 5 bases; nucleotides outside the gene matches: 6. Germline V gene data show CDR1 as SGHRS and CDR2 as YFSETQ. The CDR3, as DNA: TGCGCCAGCAGCCCCGGACAGGGTGGAGATACGCAGTATTTT. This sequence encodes CASSPGQGGDTQYF.

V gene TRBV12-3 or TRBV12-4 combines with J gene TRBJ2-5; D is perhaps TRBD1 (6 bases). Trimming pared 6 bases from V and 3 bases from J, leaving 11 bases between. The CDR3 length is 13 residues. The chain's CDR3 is CASSRQVKETQYF. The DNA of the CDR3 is TGTGCCAGCAGCAGACAGGTGAAAGAGACCCAGTACTTC.

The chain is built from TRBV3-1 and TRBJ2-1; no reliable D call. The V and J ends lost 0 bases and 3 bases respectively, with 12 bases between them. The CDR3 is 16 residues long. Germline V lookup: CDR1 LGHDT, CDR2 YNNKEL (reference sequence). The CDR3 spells CASSQEPSGVYNEQFF. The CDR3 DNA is TGTGCCAGCAGCCAAGAGCCATCCGGAGTCTACAATGAGCAGTTCTTC.

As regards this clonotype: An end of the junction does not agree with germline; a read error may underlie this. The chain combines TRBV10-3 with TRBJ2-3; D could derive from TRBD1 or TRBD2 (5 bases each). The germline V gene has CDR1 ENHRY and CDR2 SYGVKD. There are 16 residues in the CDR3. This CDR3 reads CAISESMGDFTDMQYF. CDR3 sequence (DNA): TGTGCCATCAGTGAGTCTATGGGGGATTTCACAGATATGCAGTATTTT.

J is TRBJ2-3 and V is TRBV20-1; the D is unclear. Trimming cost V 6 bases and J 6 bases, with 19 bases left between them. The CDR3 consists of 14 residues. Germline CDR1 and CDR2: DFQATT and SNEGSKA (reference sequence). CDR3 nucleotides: TGCAGTGCAGCTAGGAACAACATCGCGGATACGCAGTATTTT. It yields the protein CSAARNNIADTQYF.

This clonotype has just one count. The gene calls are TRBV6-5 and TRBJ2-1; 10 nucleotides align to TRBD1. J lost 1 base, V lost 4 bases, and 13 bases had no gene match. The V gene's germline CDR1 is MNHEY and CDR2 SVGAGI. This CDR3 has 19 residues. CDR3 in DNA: TGTGCCAGCAGTTCCCAGTTGGGAGGGGACAGGGGTTCCTACAATGAGCAGTTCTTC. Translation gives CASSSQLGGDRGSYNEQFF.

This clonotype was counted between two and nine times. CDR3 nucleotides: TGCAGTGCCGGGGACAGGCTGGATCAGCCCCAGCATTTT. Translation: CSAGDRLDQPQHF. The genes are TRBV20-1 and TRBJ1-5, with TRBD1 matching over 8 bases. CDR1 DFQATT and CDR2 SNEGSKA come from the germline V gene (reference sequence). The V and J ends lost 6 bases and 5 bases, in that order; junction bases with no gene match: 6. The CDR3 runs to 13 residues.

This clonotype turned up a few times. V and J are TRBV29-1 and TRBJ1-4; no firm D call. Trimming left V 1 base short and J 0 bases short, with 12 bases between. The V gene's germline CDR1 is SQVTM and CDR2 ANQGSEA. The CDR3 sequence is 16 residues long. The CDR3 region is CSVEARSPTTNEKLFF. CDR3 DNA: TGCAGCGTTGAAGCACGGAGTCCTACAACTAATGAAAAACTGTTTTTT.

The CDR3 DNA reads TGTGCCATCGCACCGGGACAGGGCTATCAGCCCCAGCATTTT. This translates into CAIAPGQGYQPQHF. This rearrangement joins TRBV15 to TRBJ1-5; 9 bases fit TRBD1. The junction had 9 bases not matched to a gene; V was cut back by 10 bases and J by 5 bases. The CDR3 totals 14 residues. In germline, CDR1 is LNHNV, CDR2 YYDKDF (reference sequence).

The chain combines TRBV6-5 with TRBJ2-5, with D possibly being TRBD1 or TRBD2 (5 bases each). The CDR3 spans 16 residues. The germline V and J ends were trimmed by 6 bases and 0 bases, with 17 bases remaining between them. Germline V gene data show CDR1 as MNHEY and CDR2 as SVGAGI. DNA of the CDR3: TGTGCCAGCAGCCCCGGGACCAATATTTACCAAGAGACCCAGTACTTC. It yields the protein CASSPGTNIYQETQYF.

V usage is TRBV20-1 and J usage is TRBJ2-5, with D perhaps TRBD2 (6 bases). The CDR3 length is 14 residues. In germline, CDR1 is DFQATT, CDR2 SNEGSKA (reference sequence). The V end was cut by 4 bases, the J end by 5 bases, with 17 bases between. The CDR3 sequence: CSATPAVGRETQYF. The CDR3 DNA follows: TGCAGTGCTACACCGGCGGTAGGGAGGGAGACCCAGTACTTC.

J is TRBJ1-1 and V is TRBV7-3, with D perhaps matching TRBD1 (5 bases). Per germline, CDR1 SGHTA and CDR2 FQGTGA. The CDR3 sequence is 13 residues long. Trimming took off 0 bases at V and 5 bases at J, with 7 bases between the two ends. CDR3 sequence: CASSLTAGTEAFF. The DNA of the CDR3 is TGTGCCAGCAGCTTAACGGCAGGGACTGAAGCTTTCTTT. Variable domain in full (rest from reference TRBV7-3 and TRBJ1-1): GAGVSQTPSNKVTEKGKYVELRCDPISGHTALYWYRQSLGQGPEFLIYFQGTGAADDSGLPNDRFFAVRPEGSVSTLKIQRTERGDSAVYLCASSLTAGTEAFFGQGTRLTVV.

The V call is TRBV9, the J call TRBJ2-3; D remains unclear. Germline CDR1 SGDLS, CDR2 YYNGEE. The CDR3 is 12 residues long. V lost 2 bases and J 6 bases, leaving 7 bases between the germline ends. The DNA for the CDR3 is TGTGCCAGCAGCGTGGCGTCGGATACGCAGTATTTT. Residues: CASSVASDTQYF.

This CDR3 is CASSTHVGKETQYF. In nucleotides, the CDR3 is TGCGCCAGCAGCACCCATGTGGGGAAAGAGACCCAGTACTTC. The V call is TRBV5-1, the J call TRBJ2-7; no clear D. Judging by the DNA end, TRBJ2-5 fits better; the J call may be wrong. The CDR3 has 14 amino acids. Per the germline V gene, CDR1 is SGHRS and CDR2 is YFSETQ.